Listed here is a single T cell receptor beta chain. Its antigen is undetermined. Measured with immunoSEQ multiplex PCR; TCRdb has only the in-frame clones, and not every one. The profile shows fewer than 400,000 clones, 74% of them singletons. These data belong to a study of shared clonotypes between healthy human individuals. Study details: Ranging from 18 to 49 in age, donors were a couple of women and three men.

Study results and limitations: The sharing of 4.5% to 5% of naive CD4 clonotypes was seen across a handful of donors. Generally, naive subsets (rather than memory subsets) showed larger estimated richness.

This CDR3 comprises 13 residues. With 5 bases removed from V and 7 bases from J, the gap between germline ends came to 12 bases. The V gene's germline CDR1 is MNHNS and CDR2 SASEGT. The authors divided CD4+ cells into CD45RA+ naive and CD45RA-negative memory subsets. The sequence was collected from a man younger than 45 in good health. The chain employs TRBV6-1 and TRBJ1-5; D call uncertain. Sequenced input: memory CD4+ T cells sorted from blood. Sample subset: CD45RA-negative fraction. The CDR3 coding sequence is TGTGCCAGCAGTAAAAGCCTACAGCAGCCCCAGCATTTT. Protein product: CASSKSLQQPQHF.